This paragraph reports one TCR beta chain. These data come from a study of blood T cell repertoires in COVID-19. Study at large: Researchers got acute and convalescent COVID-19 samples from the United States, Italy and Spain.

The junction had 6 bases not matched to a gene; V was cut back by 4 bases and J by 3 bases. Germline assignment: CDR1 SGHDT and CDR2 YYEEEE. The CDR3 sequence is 15 residues long. Sequencing was performed with immunoSEQ multiplex PCR; in TCRdb, only in-frame clones are kept and a portion is missing. Among fewer than 250,000 clones listed, around 85% were seen once. The sequence derives from a woman aged 50 to 60 with acute or convalescent COVID-19. Sequencing used peripheral blood. The genes are TRBV5-6 and TRBJ2-5; the match to TRBD2 covers 10 bases. The DNA of the CDR3 is TGTGCCAGCAGCGCACTAGCGGGAAAAGAAGAGACCCAGTACTTC. The encoded protein is CASSALAGKEETQYF.